The rows below give T cell receptor beta chains drawn from one sample of a study of blood T cells in healthy people across ages. In TCRdb, the 5' RACE reads were re-called with MiXCR into one record per CDR3 protein. The sample lists approximately 810,000 distinct CDR3 sequences; around 26% were seen once. The specimen sequenced was blood. The origin of the receptors is a woman aged 80 or older in good health. Each CDR3 is given with its conserved first and last residue. D genes are given only for firm matches. The size entry is marked missing in some rows and otherwise reads once, few, many or a size class.

V	J	D	size	DNA	CDR3
TRBV7-2	TRBJ1-2	TRBD1	many	TGTGCCAGCAGGGGGACAGGGGTTAATGGCTACACCTTC	CASRGTGVNGYTF
TRBV12-3/TRBV12-4	TRBJ2-5	-	many	TGTGCCAGCAGTTTCCGACAGGACCTGGGGGCCCAGTACTTC	CASSFRQDLGAQYF
TRBV6-2/TRBV6-3	TRBJ1-1	TRBD1	-	TGTGCCAGCTCGCGCCATCCGGGACAGGGTGGGTCGTGGACTGAAGCTTTCTTT	CASSRHPGQGGSWTEAFF
TRBV15	TRBJ2-7	-	-	TGTGCCACCAGGAGGGCCTTTGAGGACGAGCAGTACTTC	CATRRAFEDEQYF
TRBV6-2/TRBV6-3	TRBJ2-3	TRBD2	few	TGTGCCAGCAGAGCTAATATAGCGGGGGGCCTCATAGATACGCAGTATTTT	CASRANIAGGLIDTQYF
TRBV5-1	TRBJ2-1	TRBD2	many	TGCGCCAGCAGCTTGGCTCCGGGACTAGCGGCCTACAATGAGCAGTTCTTC	CASSLAPGLAAYNEQFF
TRBV5-1	TRBJ2-7	TRBD1	-	TGCGCCAGCAGCGTGACAGGGGCCCGTACCTACGAGCAGTACTTC	CASSVTGARTYEQYF
TRBV7-2	TRBJ1-2	TRBD1	few	TGTGCCAGCAGCGCGGGACAGCCCTTGGGTGGCTACACCTTC	CASSAGQPLGGYTF
TRBV7-9	TRBJ1-2	-	few	TGTGCCAGCAGCTTAACAGGGACCATGGGGATCTACACCTTC	CASSLTGTMGIYTF
TRBV18	TRBJ2-3	TRBD1	few	TGTGCCAGCTCGCCACCAGGGACAGATGCGCAGTATTTT	CASSPPGTDAQYF
TRBV20-1	TRBJ1-4	TRBD1	-	TGCAGTACCTCTAGAATTGGACAGGGGGGAACAACTAATGAAAAACTGTTTTTT	CSTSRIGQGGTTNEKLFF
TRBV11-2	TRBJ2-5	-	many	TGTGCCAGCAGCTTAGTAGGCCAACCGGGTCGGGCCATGGCGGCGCCCCAGTACTTC	CASSLVGQPGRAMAAPQYF
TRBV6-5	TRBJ2-6	TRBD1	many	TGTGCCAGCAGTTACACGGGACAGGGTATCTCTGGGGCCAACGTCCTGACTTTC	CASSYTGQGISGANVLTF
TRBV20-1	TRBJ2-5	-	-	TGCAGTGCTAGATCGGGTGGCGTGGGGAATGAGCAGTACTTC	CSARSGGVGNEQYF
TRBV5-1	TRBJ2-5	TRBD1	-	TGCGCCAGCAGCTTGGCCGGGACAGGGTCGGAAGAGCAGTACTTC	CASSLAGTGSEEQYF
TRBV15	TRBJ1-2	-	many	TGTGCCACCAGCAGAGCAGGTGCGAGATCTGAAGGCTACACCTTC	CATSRAGARSEGYTF
TRBV6-5	TRBJ2-5	-	-	TGTGCCAGCAGACGGCTTAGGGTCCGAGAGACCCAGTACTTC	CASRRLRVRETQYF
TRBV28	TRBJ2-5	-	many	TGTGCCAGCAGTCCTGAGCGGGTCCTTCGACGGGAGACCCAGTACTTC	CASSPERVLRRETQYF
TRBV10-1	TRBJ2-5	TRBD2	-	TGCGCCAGCAGTTTGACTTGCGGGGGGTTGGAGACCCAGTACTTC	CASSLTCGGLETQYF
TRBV20-1	TRBJ1-2	-	-	TGCAGTGCTACCGATGATCGGGGTCTTGGCTACACCTTC	CSATDDRGLGYTF
TRBV6-5	TRBJ1-2	TRBD1	many	TGTGCCAGCAGTTACCAACCGGGACAGCACTATGGCTACACCTTC	CASSYQPGQHYGYTF
TRBV5-6	TRBJ1-6	-	-	TGTGCCAGCAGCCCGGGGGATAGGGATTCACCCCTCCACTTT	CASSPGDRDSPLHF
TRBV6-6	TRBJ1-2	-	many	TGTGCCAGCAGTTACTTACAGACGTGGACCCCTCTTAACTATGGCTACACCTTC	CASSYLQTWTPLNYGYTF
TRBV7-2	TRBJ2-3	TRBD2	many	TGTGCCAGCAGCCGGAGCGGGGGGGTAGATACGCAGTATTTT	CASSRSGGVDTQYF
TRBV20-1	TRBJ1-2	-	many	TGCAGTGCTAGCTGGGGAGCTAACTATGACTACACCTTC	CSASWGANYDYTF
TRBV6-2/TRBV6-3	TRBJ2-1	TRBD2	many	TGTGCCAGCAGTTTCCGGGGGGGAAGCATTAACAATGAGCAGTTCTTC	CASSFRGGSINNEQFF
TRBV6-2/TRBV6-3	TRBJ2-2	-	few	TGTGCCAGCAGTTACTCGAGTTCGGGGGCCGGGGAGCTGTTTTTT	CASSYSSSGAGELFF
TRBV5-8	TRBJ1-5	TRBD1	-	TGTGCCAGCAGCTTGGGCCGGGACAGCCTTAGCAATCAGCCCCAGCATTTT	CASSLGRDSLSNQPQHF
TRBV11-2	TRBJ1-5	-	-	TGTGCCAGCAGCCCCCTCAAGTCAGGGGATCAGCCCCAGCATTTT	CASSPLKSGDQPQHF
TRBV7-2	TRBJ2-6	-	many	TGTGCCAGCAGCTTATCCTTCAGCGCTGGGGCCAACGTCCTGACTTTC	CASSLSFSAGANVLTF
TRBV12-3/TRBV12-4	TRBJ1-1	-	few	TGTGCCAGCAGAGAACGGGGGGCGAGGGACACTGAAGCTTTCTTT	CASRERGARDTEAFF
TRBV2	TRBJ2-3	-	-	TGTGCCAGCAGCCCGATCCTAACAAGAATCACAGATACGCAGTATTTT	CASSPILTRITDTQYF
TRBV6-2/TRBV6-3	TRBJ1-5	-	many	TGTGCCAGCAGTCAGGGTCGGTACGGGCCCCAGCATTTT	CASSQGRYGPQHF
TRBV20-1	TRBJ2-6	-	-	TGCAGTGCCACCCCACAGGGATCTGGGGCCAACGTCCTGACTTTC	CSATPQGSGANVLTF
TRBV10-2	TRBJ1-1	-	few	TGCGCCACCCAAAACGTATTCGGGGCCGTGAGCGACACTGAAGCTTTCTTT	CATQNVFGAVSDTEAFF
TRBV7-2	TRBJ2-7	TRBD1	many	TGTGCCAGCAGCTTAACACTAGGGACAGGCTACGAGCAGTACTTC	CASSLTLGTGYEQYF
TRBV11-1	TRBJ2-7	-	many	TGTGCCAGCAGCCCGTGGCAGGCCCCCTACGAGCAGTACTTC	CASSPWQAPYEQYF
TRBV7-2	TRBJ1-2	-	many	TGTGCCAGCAGCCTAGGGGGTCAGAAGAAGAGCTACACCTTC	CASSLGGQKKSYTF
TRBV6-2/TRBV6-3	TRBJ1-2	-	many	TGTGCCAGCAGTACCCCGACAGGCAAAGCTAACTATGGCTACACCTTC	CASSTPTGKANYGYTF
TRBV9	TRBJ2-3	TRBD2	-	TGTGCCAGCAGCGCCCGAACTAGCGGGGGATCTGATACGCAGTATTTT	CASSARTSGGSDTQYF
TRBV6-1	TRBJ2-2	-	-	TGTGCCAGCATAGTGGGGGTAGACACCGGGGAGCTGTTTTTT	CASIVGVDTGELFF
TRBV24-1	TRBJ2-1	-	few	TGTGCCACCAGCGAGTTTGGGCAGGGAGAATTCAACAATGAGCAGTTCTTC	CATSEFGQGEFNNEQFF
TRBV5-1	TRBJ2-2	-	many	TGCGCCAGCAGCTTGGGACCTAGGAGCCTCACCGGGGAGCTGTTTTTT	CASSLGPRSLTGELFF
TRBV7-9	TRBJ2-3	TRBD1	many	TGTGCCAGCAGCTTAGTGGACAGGGGCGGCCGAGAGGCAGATACGCAGTATTTT	CASSLVDRGGREADTQYF
TRBV12-3/TRBV12-4	TRBJ1-6	-	many	TGTGCCAGCACCCCTGACAATTCACCCCTCCACTTT	CASTPDNSPLHF
TRBV20-1	TRBJ2-3	TRBD2	many	TGCAGTGCTAGACCCGCCGGGACTAGCGGGGGATATACGCAGTATTTT	CSARPAGTSGGYTQYF
TRBV7-6	TRBJ2-7	TRBD1	many	TGTGCCAGCAGCCCCCGGGACAGGGGAACCTACGAGCAGTACTTC	CASSPRDRGTYEQYF
TRBV7-2	TRBJ2-6	-	-	TGTGCCAGCAGCAATGAACGCTCGGGGGCCAACGTCCTGACTTTC	CASSNERSGANVLTF
TRBV20-1	TRBJ2-4	TRBD1	many	TGCAGTGCTCCCACGAGAGGGGGCGGACCCAATGGGAACATTCAGTACTTC	CSAPTRGGGPNGNIQYF
TRBV12-3/TRBV12-4	TRBJ2-1	TRBD2	many	TGTGCCAGCATTATGAGCGGGGGGGCGTACAATGAGCAGTTCTTC	CASIMSGGAYNEQFF
TRBV12-3/TRBV12-4	TRBJ1-2	-	-	TGTGCCAGCAGTGGGGCGGGGGTTTGGAATGGCTACACCTTC	CASSGAGVWNGYTF
TRBV6-1	TRBJ1-5	TRBD1	-	TGTGCCAGCACTAGGGGACAGAGCAATCAGCCCCAGCATTTT	CASTRGQSNQPQHF
TRBV20-1	TRBJ2-7	-	many	TGCAGTGCTAACAGGGAATTGAGCTCCTACGAGCAGTACTTC	CSANRELSSYEQYF
TRBV20-1	TRBJ2-7	-	few	TGCAGGGCGACGGTAGACTACGAGCAGTACTTC	CRATVDYEQYF
TRBV9	TRBJ2-7	TRBD1	-	TGTGCCAGCAGCGTCAGTACAGGGGCCACCTACGAGCAGTACTTC	CASSVSTGATYEQYF
TRBV7-9	TRBJ2-5	-	many	TGTGCCAGCAGCGCACTGAGGGAGGACTCCATTAAAGAGACCCAGTACTTC	CASSALREDSIKETQYF
TRBV5-5	TRBJ1-2	-	-	TGTGCCAGCAGCTTGGTTTCCCGTAATGGGTATGGCTACACCTTC	CASSLVSRNGYGYTF
TRBV9	TRBJ2-1	-	-	TGTGCCAGCAGCGAACGTACCGTCTCCTACAATGAGCAGTTCTTC	CASSERTVSYNEQFF
TRBV25-1	TRBJ2-3	TRBD1	many	TGTGCCAGCAGTGGGACAGGGTCACAAGGTACGCAGTATTTT	CASSGTGSQGTQYF
TRBV28	TRBJ2-7	TRBD2	many	TGTGCCAGCAGTCCCCCACCTAGCGGGGGGGCGGGGGAGCAGTACTTC	CASSPPPSGGAGEQYF